The rows below give T cell receptor beta chains drawn from one sample of a study of T cells in Graves' hyperthyroidism and ophthalmopathy. MiXCR was run by TCRdb on the multiplex PCR reads, yielding one entry per CDR3 protein. Of around 500,000 distinct CDR3 sequences in the sample, around an eighth were seen once. The sequenced sample was blood. The receptors come from a woman aged 18-30 years with Graves' hyperthyroidism. Each CDR3 is given with its conserved first and last residue. A D gene is named only where the DNA matches it firmly. The size entry is marked missing in some rows and otherwise reads once, few, many or a size class.

d_call	v_call	clone_size	j_call	cdr3_nt	cdr3_aa
-	TRBV5-6	few	TRBJ1-2	TGTGCCAGCAGCTTGGGGGGCCTAAGACAGGTCTATGGCTACACCTTC	CASSLGGLRQVYGYTF
-	TRBV12-3/TRBV12-4	-	TRBJ2-1	TGTGCCAGCAGTCATACGTACGAACAGTTCTTC	CASSHTYEQFF
TRBD2	TRBV27	many	TRBJ2-1	TGTGCCAGCAGTTACGGAGGGAGGGCCTACAATGAGCAGTTCTTC	CASSYGGRAYNEQFF
-	TRBV5-1	many	TRBJ1-6	TGCGCCAGCAGCTGGGAGAGGGGCGGTAATTCACCCCTCCACTTT	CASSWERGGNSPLHF
-	TRBV27	many	TRBJ2-3	TGTGCCAGCAGTTCCATTGGATGGGGGACAGATACGCAGTATTTT	CASSSIGWGTDTQYF
-	TRBV20-1	many	TRBJ2-5	TGCAGTGCCGAGTCAGGGTACGACCAAGAGACCCAGTACTTC	CSAESGYDQETQYF
TRBD1	TRBV7-9	many	TRBJ1-6	TGTGCCAGCAGCAAGGACAGGTCGGCAGCGCCCCTCCACTTT	CASSKDRSAAPLHF
-	TRBV20-1	-	TRBJ1-2	TGCAGTGCTAGAGATATCAGGGAACCTTATGGCTACACCTTC	CSARDIREPYGYTF
-	TRBV6-1	few	TRBJ2-1	TGTGCCAGCACCCTCTCCCCCAGGGGTTACAATGAGCAGTTCTTC	CASTLSPRGYNEQFF
-	TRBV15	many	TRBJ2-5	TGTGCCACCAGCAGAGAGGGACTTACACAAGAGACCCAGTACTTC	CATSREGLTQETQYF
TRBD2	TRBV7-9	few	TRBJ2-2	TGTGCCAGCATTCTAGCGGGAGGGAGCACCGGGGAGCTGTTTTTT	CASILAGGSTGELFF
-	TRBV24-1	few	TRBJ2-1	TGTGCCACCAGTGATTTGCCCCGGGATGAGCAGTTCTTC	CATSDLPRDEQFF
TRBD2	TRBV11-2	many	TRBJ2-5	TGTGCCAGCAGCTTCAGACTAGCGCCCGAAGAGACCCAGTACTTC	CASSFRLAPEETQYF
TRBD1	TRBV7-3	many	TRBJ1-2	TGTGCCAGCAGCTTAATAGGCGGACAGGTCTATGGCTACACCTTC	CASSLIGGQVYGYTF
-	TRBV4-1	few	TRBJ2-5	TGCGCCAGCAGCCAAGACGAGGGGAATAGGGAGACCCAGTACTTC	CASSQDEGNRETQYF
TRBD1	TRBV2	many	TRBJ2-7	TGTGCCAGCAGGGACAGGGGGTCCTACGAGCAGTACTTC	CASRDRGSYEQYF
-	TRBV5-6	-	TRBJ1-5	TGTGCCAGCAGCTTCACCGGGCAGCCCCAGCATTTT	CASSFTGQPQHF
TRBD1	TRBV12-3/TRBV12-4	-	TRBJ1-1	TGTGCCAGCAGGGGACAGGCCCGCACTGAAGCTTTCTTT	CASRGQARTEAFF
TRBD2	TRBV29-1	many	TRBJ2-3	TGCAGCGTTGAAGATCCTAGCGGGAGTTCGGCAGATACGCAGTATTTT	CSVEDPSGSSADTQYF
-	TRBV4-1	few	TRBJ1-5	TGCGCCAGCAGCCATTGGGGCACGGGCGTGGATCAGCCCCAGCATTTT	CASSHWGTGVDQPQHF
TRBD2	TRBV5-1	many	TRBJ2-1	TGCGCCAGCAGCTTGGGGGGGACTAGCAATTACAATGAGCAGTTCTTC	CASSLGGTSNYNEQFF
TRBD2	TRBV3-1	many	TRBJ2-3	TGTGCCAGCAGCCAAGTCCACACTAGCGAACTCACAGATACGCAGTATTTT	CASSQVHTSELTDTQYF
TRBD2	TRBV24-1	-	TRBJ2-1	TGTGCCACCAGTGCCCTTGGGGGACTAGCGGGAGCCAATGAGCAGTTCTTC	CATSALGGLAGANEQFF
TRBD2	TRBV6-1	-	TRBJ2-1	TGTGCCAGCAGTTGGACTAGCGGGGGCAGCGATGAGCAGTTCTTC	CASSWTSGGSDEQFF
TRBD1	TRBV5-1	few	TRBJ2-3	TGCGCCAGCAACGCCGGACAGGGGTATACGCAGTATTTT	CASNAGQGYTQYF
-	TRBV11-2	many	TRBJ1-4	TGTGCCAGCAGCTTCCATTGGGGGAGTTCAACTAATGAAAAACTGTTTTTT	CASSFHWGSSTNEKLFF
-	TRBV10-3	many	TRBJ1-1	TGTGCCATCAGTGAGTCATTAGGGACAAGAAACACTGAAGCTTTCTTT	CAISESLGTRNTEAFF
-	TRBV2	many	TRBJ2-1	TGTGCCAGCAGTATCTCCCCCAGCGGAAGCTCCTACAATGAGCAGTTCTTC	CASSISPSGSSYNEQFF
-	TRBV15	-	TRBJ2-3	TGTGCCACCAGCAGAGATCCGGCGGTTACGCAGTATTTT	CATSRDPAVTQYF
TRBD1	TRBV30	few	TRBJ2-6	TGTGCCTGGGGGACAGGGGGGGGCTCTGGGGCCAACGTCCTGACTTTC	CAWGTGGGSGANVLTF
-	TRBV7-3	few	TRBJ1-1	TGTGCCAGCCTCCCGGGGACGACGACGAACACTGAAGCTTTCTTT	CASLPGTTTNTEAFF
-	TRBV12-3/TRBV12-4	many	TRBJ1-2	TGTGCCAGCACCAAATTTCAGGGGAACTATGGCTACACCTTC	CASTKFQGNYGYTF
TRBD1	TRBV12-3/TRBV12-4	-	TRBJ2-6	TGTGCCAGCAGCCACGACAGGGGGCTTGGGGCCAACGTCCTGACTTTC	CASSHDRGLGANVLTF